These 20 T cell receptor beta chains came from one sample sequenced in a study of glioma-infiltrating T cells. Using RNA template, CDR3s of TCR alpha and beta were amplified with iRepertoire arm-PCR. TCRdb itself ran the multiplex PCR reads through MiXCR, one entry per CDR3 protein. Of 150,000 to 200,000 distinct CDR3 sequences in the sample, roughly a third were seen once. The material sequenced was glioma tissue, nonneoplastic brain tissue, or PBMCs (not recorded which). Receptor source: a human donor with low-grade glioma or glioblastoma, undergoing nonglioma brain surgery, or in good health (not recorded which).

About this clonotype itself: This may be a read error: a much more frequent sequence differs by one nucleotide. This chain links TRBV7-9 with TRBJ2-1; 9 bases align to TRBD1. Unmatched junction bases numbered 13, after V lost 7 bases and J lost 0 bases. Germline V gene data show CDR1 as SEHNR and CDR2 as FQNEAQ (reference sequence). This CDR3 spans 18 amino acids. The CDR3 nucleotides read TGTGCCAGCATCCCAGGGACAGGGTGGAAAAGCTCCTACAATGAGCAGTTCTTC. Protein sequence: CASIPGTGWKSSYNEQFF.

This clonotype was picked up a small number of times. V and J are TRBV5-4 and TRBJ2-1; D not resolved. V was clipped by 0 bases and J by 7 bases, with 11 bases between them. Germline CDR1 is SGHNT and CDR2 is YYREEE (reference sequence). The CDR3 contains 14 residues. The CDR3 here is CASSLASLRNEQFF. CDR3 DNA sequence: TGTGCCAGCAGCTTGGCCTCTTTGCGGAATGAGCAGTTCTTC.

As concerns this clonotype: A read error may produce the germline difference seen at one junction end. The chain carries TRBV6-2 or TRBV6-3 and TRBJ2-7; 10 bases fit TRBD1. CDR1 is MNHEY and CDR2 is SVGEGT in the germline V gene. CDR3 length: 15 amino acids. The CDR3 coding sequence is TGCGCCAGCAGTCCCTCGACAGGGGGCATGTACGGGCAGTACTTC. Encoded protein: CASSPSTGGMYGQYF.

This clonotype was counted once. This clone may be a read error of a much larger clone one base away. The CDR3 coding sequence is TGTGCCAGCAGTTTAGCGACTAGCGGGAGAGATGGGCAGTTCTTC. Translation gives CASSLATSGRDGQFF. V and J are TRBV12-3 or TRBV12-4 and TRBJ2-1, with TRBD2 identical over 12 bases. The CDR3 loop spans 15 amino acids. V shed 0 bases and J 12 bases; nucleotides not matched to a gene: 6.

This clonotype was recorded only once. One junction end does not reproduce the germline sequence, and a read error may be involved. This sequence joins TRBV28 and TRBJ2-3; D ambiguous. From germline, CDR1 is MDHEN and CDR2 SYDVKM. The CDR3 is 15 amino acids. In DNA, the CDR3 is TGTGCCAGCAGGGAAGGACCGCAAAGCACAGATAGGCAGTGTTTT. Amino acids: CASREGPQSTDRQCF.

To note about this clonotype: A read error is possible here, since a much larger clone lies one base away. The CDR3 here is CSFLFQGHNEQFF. CDR3 bases: TGCAGCTTTCTATTTCAGGGCCACAATGAGCAGTTCTTC. The chain couples TRBV29-1 to TRBJ2-1; TRBD1 might be the D (5 bases). Germline V lookup: CDR1 SQVTM, CDR2 ANQGSEA. The CDR3 extends over 13 amino acids. Deletions cut 8 bases from V and 5 bases from J, with 16 bases between.

This clonotype was seen a few times. The rearrangement joins TRBV19 to TRBJ2-3; a weak D match, TRBD2 (5 bases). The CDR3 has 16 amino acids. The V end was cut by 3 bases, the J end by 3 bases, with 16 bases between. Germline values: CDR1 LNHDA, CDR2 SQIVND (reference sequence). As DNA, the CDR3 is TGTGCCAGTAGTATCTGGAGGAGCCATGGAACAGATACGCAGTATTTT. It is translated as CASSIWRSHGTDTQYF.

This clonotype has a count of ten or more. V usage is TRBV15 and J usage is TRBJ2-3; D is perhaps TRBD1 (6 bases). V was trimmed by 0 bases and J by 1 base, leaving 8 bases between them. Looked up from germline, CDR1 is LNHNV and CDR2 is YYDKDF (reference sequence). The CDR3 spans 15 residues. The CDR3 loop is CATSRERTGTDTQYF. The CDR3 bases are TGTGCCACCAGCAGAGAGAGGACAGGCACAGATACGCAGTATTTT.

The chain recombines TRBV20-1 with TRBJ2-6; TRBD2 agrees at 8 bases. V lost 2 bases to trimming and J lost 4 bases; unmatched junction nucleotides: 7. Germline CDR1 and CDR2: DFQATT and SNEGSKA (reference sequence). CDR3 length: 16 amino acids. In DNA, the CDR3 is TGCAGTGCTAGACCGATAGCGGGATCAGGGGCCAACGTCCTGACTTTC. This gives the protein CSARPIAGSGANVLTF.

At least ten counts were recorded for this clonotype. The gene calls are TRBV27 and TRBJ2-5, with 10 bases matching TRBD1. The CDR3 runs 14 residues. V lost 6 bases and J lost 5; bases outside the gene matches: 6. In germline, CDR1 is MNHEY, CDR2 SMNVEV (reference sequence). The CDR3 region has the DNA TGTGCCAGCAGCCTTGACAGGGGGCTTGAGACCCAGTACTTC. Its translation is CASSLDRGLETQYF.

This clonotype was counted many times. The chain carries TRBV6-1 and TRBJ2-4; TRBD1 agrees at 10 bases. The CDR3 length is 16 residues. V gave up 7 bases and J gave up 5 bases; unmatched junction bases: 11. CDR1 and CDR2 from the germline V gene are MNHNS and SASEGT. In DNA form, the CDR3 reads TGTGCCAGCACCTTCTCTGGAGGGACAGGGGAAAACATTCAGTACTTC. As protein: CASTFSGGTGENIQYF.

At least ten counts were recorded for this clonotype. The chain employs TRBV28 and TRBJ1-5, with unresolved D. Germline V gene sequence: CDR1 MDHEN, CDR2 SYDVKM. This CDR3 has 13 amino acids. With 5 bases removed from V and 6 bases from J, the gap between germline ends came to 11 bases. The CDR3 DNA is TGTGCCAGCAGTCGGCAGGTCAGTCAGCCCCAGCATTTT. It translates to CASSRQVSQPQHF.

This clonotype was counted ten times or more. The chain employs TRBV28 and TRBJ2-3, with TRBD2 identical over 9 bases. From germline, CDR1 is MDHEN and CDR2 SYDVKM. The CDR3 totals 16 residues. V dropped 6 bases and J dropped 3; count of bases not matched to a gene: 10. DNA for the CDR3: TGTGCCAGCAGCCCCCCCTCTAGCGGGAAAACAGATACGCAGTATTTT. Protein product: CASSPPSSGKTDTQYF.

This clonotype occurred many times. V is TRBV7-8 and J is TRBJ2-7; a possible D gene is TRBD2 (6 bases). CDR1 and CDR2 from the germline V gene are SGHVS and FQNEAQ. The CDR3 is made up of 17 amino acids. V lost 5 bases, J lost 1 base, and 21 bases lay in between. CDR3 loop: CASSPEGRASRSYEQYF. The CDR3 bases are TGTGCCAGCAGCCCGGAGGGACGGGCTTCACGGTCCTACGAGCAGTACTTC.

The chain links TRBV12-5 to TRBJ2-6; D may be TRBD2 (6 bases). CDR1 is LGHNT and CDR2 is FRNRAP in the germline V gene. V lost 8 bases to trimming and J lost 0 bases, with 14 bases between them. The CDR3 covers 16 residues. As DNA, the CDR3 is TGTGCTAGTAACTACGGAGGGAGCTCTGGGGCCAACGTCCTGACTTTC. This encodes CASNYGGSSGANVLTF. Using reference TRBV12-5 and TRBJ2-6 for the parts outside the CDR3, the full variable domain is DARVTQTPRHKVTEMGQEVTMRCQPILGHNTVFWYRQTMMQGLELLAYFRNRAPLDDSGMPKDRFSAEMPDATLATLKIQPSEPRDSAVYFCASNYGGSSGANVLTFGAGSRLTVL.

This clonotype has a count of ten or more. The V and J genes are TRBV27 and TRBJ2-5; 9 bases map to TRBD1. With V trimmed by 5 bases and J by 4 bases, 5 bases remained unmatched. The germline V gene encodes CDR1 MNHEY and CDR2 SMNVEV (reference sequence). The CDR3 totals 14 residues. The CDR3 DNA is TGTGCCAGCAGTACCCGGGACAGGGCAGAGACCCAGTACTTC. It yields the protein CASSTRDRAETQYF.

This clonotype was recorded many times. The chain has TRBV14 and TRBJ2-2; D not resolved. V was shortened by 2 bases and J by 2 bases, with 6 bases between the two germline ends. The CDR3 spans 14 residues. The germline V gene encodes CDR1 SGHDN and CDR2 FVKESK. The CDR3 protein is CASSQSLNTGELFF. CDR3 sequence (DNA): TGTGCCAGCAGCCAATCGCTAAACACCGGGGAGCTGTTTTTT. The full variable domain, with the rest looked up from reference TRBV14 and TRBJ2-2, is EAGVTQFPSHSVIEKGQTVTLRCDPISGHDNLYWYRRVMGKEIKFLLHFVKESKQDESGMPNNRFLAERTGGTYSTLKVQPAELEDSGVYFCASSQSLNTGELFFGEGSRLTVL.

This clonotype was seen repeatedly, ten times or more. V and J are TRBV19 and TRBJ1-1; 8 nucleotides line up with TRBD1. V was clipped by 6 bases and J by 3 bases; unmatched bases: 12. Germline assignment: CDR1 LNHDA and CDR2 SQIVND (reference sequence). This CDR3 has 16 amino acids. The CDR3 nucleotides read TGTGCCAGTAGGCCGAGACAGGGGCCCTCCTACACTGAAGCTTTCTTT. Translated: CASRPRQGPSYTEAFF. The full variable domain, rest sourced from reference TRBV19 and TRBJ1-1, is DGGITQSPKYLFRKEGQNVTLSCEQNLNHDAMYWYRQDPGQGLRLIYYSQIVNDFQKGDIAEGYSVSREKKESFPLTVTSAQKNPTAFYLCASRPRQGPSYTEAFFGQGTRLTVV.

This clonotype was found many times. CDR3 protein: CSAKDSGPEKLFF. The CDR3 region has the DNA TGCAGTGCTAAGGACAGCGGACCTGAAAAACTGTTTTTT. This chain joins TRBV20-1 and TRBJ1-4, with D tentatively TRBD1 (6 bases). The V end was cut by 4 bases, the J end by 7 bases, with 13 bases between. CDR1 and CDR2 from the germline V gene are DFQATT and SNEGSKA (reference sequence). The CDR3 is made up of 13 amino acids.

This clonotype was counted at least ten times. CDR3 residues: CASSPLGGATEAFF. In DNA form, the CDR3 reads TGTGCCAGCAGCCCTCTTGGGGGGGCGACTGAAGCTTTCTTT. This chain joins TRBV7-8 and TRBJ1-1; D might be TRBD1 (6 bases). V was pared by 5 bases and J by 5 bases, with 15 bases between. From germline, CDR1 is SGHVS and CDR2 FQNEAQ. The CDR3 contains 14 residues.